This is a list of T cell receptor beta chains from one sample in a study of cytomegalovirus exposure and HLA in healthy donors. Produced via immunoSEQ multiplex PCR; TCRdb's table is partial and in-frame only. The table records about 98,000 clones, roughly 89% of them present only once. Sample: PBMCs. These receptors were collected from a young woman in good health and CMV-seronegative. Each CDR3 is given with its conserved first and last residue. The D gene is left open where the match is weak. A row's size may be missing; if present it is once, few, many or a size class.

len | abundance | j_gene | d_gene | v_gene | CDR3nt | CDR3aa
14 | - | TRBJ1-1 | - | TRBV2 | TGTGCCAGCAGTGACGGGACACAGTACACTGAAGCTTTCTTT | CASSDGTQYTEAFF
16 | - | TRBJ1-4 | - | TRBV7-9 | TGTGCCAGCAGCCCCGGGACACCGACAACTAATGAAAAACTGTTTTTT | CASSPGTPTTNEKLFF
14 | - | TRBJ1-1 | TRBD1 | TRBV6-1 | TGTGCCAGCAGTGAGCGACAGGGGAACACTGAAGCTTTCTTT | CASSERQGNTEAFF
14 | - | TRBJ2-7 | TRBD2 | TRBV10-2 | TGCGCCACCTATGAAGGACTAGTATTCCACGAGCAGTACTTC | CATYEGLVFHEQYF
14 | - | TRBJ1-1 | - | TRBV4-3 | TGCGCCAGCAGCCAAGAGCAGGGGAACACTGAAGCTTTCTTT | CASSQEQGNTEAFF
15 | - | TRBJ2-5 | TRBD1 | TRBV11-2 | TGTGCCAGCAGCTTAGATCCGCCAGGGGGAGAGACCCAGTACTTC | CASSLDPPGGETQYF
13 | - | TRBJ2-7 | TRBD2 | TRBV9 | TGTGCCAGCAGCGCCGGGACTAGCGGGGAGCAGTACTTC | CASSAGTSGEQYF
15 | - | TRBJ2-7 | TRBD1 | TRBV19 | TGTGCCAGTAGTATCCGGCCGGGACAGACCTACGAGCAGTACTTC | CASSIRPGQTYEQYF
14 | - | TRBJ2-7 | - | TRBV9 | TGTGCCAGCAGCGTAGGCGACAGCGCCTACGAGCAGTACTTC | CASSVGDSAYEQYF
13 | - | TRBJ1-1 | - | TRBV9 | TGTGCCAGCAGCGTAGGGGGACTAACTGAAGCTTTCTTT | CASSVGGLTEAFF
14 | - | TRBJ2-7 | TRBD2 | TRBV18 | TGTGCCAGCTCACGACCGGGGGGGAGCTACGAGCAGTACTTC | CASSRPGGSYEQYF
14 | many | TRBJ1-2 | - | TRBV4-1 | TGCGCCAGCAGCCAAGATTTGACACCAACACGCTACACCTTC | CASSQDLTPTRYTF
16 | once | TRBJ2-1 | TRBD1 | TRBV6-5 | TGTGCCAGCAGTTATAAAGGGACAGGGATGTACAATGAGCAGTTCTTC | CASSYKGTGMYNEQFF
14 | - | TRBJ2-7 | TRBD2 | TRBV7-6 | TGTGCCAGCAGCTTACTCGCGGGAGGAGGGGAGCAGTACTTC | CASSLLAGGGEQYF
17 | - | TRBJ2-3 | - | TRBV10-3 | TGTGCCATCAGTGAAGGCGGCGGGGGCATAAGCACAGATACGCAGTATTTT | CAISEGGGGISTDTQYF
16 | - | TRBJ1-4 | - | TRBV5-1 | TGCGCCAGCAGCTTGGATTCGGCAGGGGATGGTGAAAAACTGTTTTTT | CASSLDSAGDGEKLFF
14 | - | TRBJ1-2 | - | TRBV6-6 | TGTGCCAGCACCTCCGGCGGGGGCACTTCTGGCTACACCTTC | CASTSGGGTSGYTF
15 | - | TRBJ2-7 | - | TRBV19 | TGTGCCAGTAGTATCGGCCGGAGTCCAGGGAATGAGCAGTACTTC | CASSIGRSPGNEQYF
15 | - | TRBJ1-3 | - | TRBV5-1 | TGCGCCAGCAGCCCGCATGGCCCCTCTGGAAACACCATATATTTT | CASSPHGPSGNTIYF
13 | - | TRBJ2-7 | TRBD1 | TRBV7-9 | TGTGCCAGCAGCTCGTCAGGGGGCCACGAGCAGTACTTC | CASSSSGGHEQYF
18 | - | TRBJ2-2 | TRBD2 | TRBV6-1 | TGTGCCAGCAGTGAAAGGGCGGGAGGGCCCCGGAACACCGGGGAGCTGTTTTTT | CASSERAGGPRNTGELFF
14 | - | TRBJ1-2 | - | TRBV4-1 | TGCGCCAGCAGCCAAGGGGTATCTAGGGGCGGCTACACCTTC | CASSQGVSRGGYTF
15 | - | TRBJ2-5 | TRBD2 | TRBV5-1 | TGCGCCAGCAGCTCACTAGCGGGGGGAGCTGAGACCCAGTACTTC | CASSSLAGGAETQYF
12 | - | TRBJ1-1 | TRBD1 | TRBV6-6 | TGTGCCAGCAGTTCGTTGGACAGGAAAGCTTTCTTT | CASSSLDRKAFF
14 | - | TRBJ1-4 | TRBD1 | TRBV5-1 | TGCGCCAGCCGTCCCGGGACAGGAAATGAAAAACTGTTTTTT | CASRPGTGNEKLFF
18 | once | TRBJ2-7 | TRBD2 | TRBV11-2 | TGTGCCAGCAGCTTCCTGGGCGTCGGGGGACTAGGCCAGGTAGAGCAGTACTTC | CASSFLGVGGLGQVEQYF
15 | - | TRBJ1-5 | - | TRBV28 | TGTGCCAGCAGTTTATCTCGGGAATTAGGTCAGCCCCAGCATTTT | CASSLSRELGQPQHF
15 | - | TRBJ2-2 | TRBD1 | TRBV2 | TGTGCCAGCAGGCCCGGGACAGGGGACACCGGGGAGCTGTTTTTT | CASRPGTGDTGELFF
14 | - | TRBJ1-1 | - | TRBV29-1 | TGCAGCGCAGGCGGGGGGCGATTGAACACTGAAGCTTTCTTT | CSAGGGRLNTEAFF
18 | - | TRBJ2-1 | TRBD2 | TRBV7-3 | TGTGCCAGCAGCGCCGGGACTAGCGGCAGAATCTCCTACAATGAGCAGTTCTTC | CASSAGTSGRISYNEQFF
11 | - | TRBJ2-7 | - | TRBV16 | TGTGCCAGCAGCCGGAGGCCGGAGCAGTACTTC | CASSRRPEQYF
18 | - | TRBJ2-1 | - | TRBV10-3 | TGTGCCATCAGTGATCCCGGTAAGCGGGCTAGCTCCTACAATGAGCAGTTCTTC | CAISDPGKRASSYNEQFF
13 | - | TRBJ1-1 | - | TRBV27 | TGTGCCAGCAGTTCGATGGACAGTAGTGAAGCTTTCTTT | CASSSMDSSEAFF
14 | - | TRBJ2-7 | TRBD1 | TRBV19 | TGTGCCAGACGAGCCCGGGACAGGCCCTACGAGCAGTACTTC | CARRARDRPYEQYF
15 | once | TRBJ2-3 | TRBD2 | TRBV11-2 | TGTGCCAGCACCCTAGCGGGCAATGCGGCAGATACGCAGTATTTT | CASTLAGNAADTQYF
14 | once | TRBJ2-7 | - | TRBV5-4 | TGTGCCAGCAGCCCCACAGGTAGAACCTACGAGCAGTACTTC | CASSPTGRTYEQYF
19 | once | TRBJ1-4 | - | TRBV27 | TGTGCCAGCAGTTTTCTTCCGATGAGGGATCCAACTCCTAATGAAAAACTGTTTTTT | CASSFLPMRDPTPNEKLFF